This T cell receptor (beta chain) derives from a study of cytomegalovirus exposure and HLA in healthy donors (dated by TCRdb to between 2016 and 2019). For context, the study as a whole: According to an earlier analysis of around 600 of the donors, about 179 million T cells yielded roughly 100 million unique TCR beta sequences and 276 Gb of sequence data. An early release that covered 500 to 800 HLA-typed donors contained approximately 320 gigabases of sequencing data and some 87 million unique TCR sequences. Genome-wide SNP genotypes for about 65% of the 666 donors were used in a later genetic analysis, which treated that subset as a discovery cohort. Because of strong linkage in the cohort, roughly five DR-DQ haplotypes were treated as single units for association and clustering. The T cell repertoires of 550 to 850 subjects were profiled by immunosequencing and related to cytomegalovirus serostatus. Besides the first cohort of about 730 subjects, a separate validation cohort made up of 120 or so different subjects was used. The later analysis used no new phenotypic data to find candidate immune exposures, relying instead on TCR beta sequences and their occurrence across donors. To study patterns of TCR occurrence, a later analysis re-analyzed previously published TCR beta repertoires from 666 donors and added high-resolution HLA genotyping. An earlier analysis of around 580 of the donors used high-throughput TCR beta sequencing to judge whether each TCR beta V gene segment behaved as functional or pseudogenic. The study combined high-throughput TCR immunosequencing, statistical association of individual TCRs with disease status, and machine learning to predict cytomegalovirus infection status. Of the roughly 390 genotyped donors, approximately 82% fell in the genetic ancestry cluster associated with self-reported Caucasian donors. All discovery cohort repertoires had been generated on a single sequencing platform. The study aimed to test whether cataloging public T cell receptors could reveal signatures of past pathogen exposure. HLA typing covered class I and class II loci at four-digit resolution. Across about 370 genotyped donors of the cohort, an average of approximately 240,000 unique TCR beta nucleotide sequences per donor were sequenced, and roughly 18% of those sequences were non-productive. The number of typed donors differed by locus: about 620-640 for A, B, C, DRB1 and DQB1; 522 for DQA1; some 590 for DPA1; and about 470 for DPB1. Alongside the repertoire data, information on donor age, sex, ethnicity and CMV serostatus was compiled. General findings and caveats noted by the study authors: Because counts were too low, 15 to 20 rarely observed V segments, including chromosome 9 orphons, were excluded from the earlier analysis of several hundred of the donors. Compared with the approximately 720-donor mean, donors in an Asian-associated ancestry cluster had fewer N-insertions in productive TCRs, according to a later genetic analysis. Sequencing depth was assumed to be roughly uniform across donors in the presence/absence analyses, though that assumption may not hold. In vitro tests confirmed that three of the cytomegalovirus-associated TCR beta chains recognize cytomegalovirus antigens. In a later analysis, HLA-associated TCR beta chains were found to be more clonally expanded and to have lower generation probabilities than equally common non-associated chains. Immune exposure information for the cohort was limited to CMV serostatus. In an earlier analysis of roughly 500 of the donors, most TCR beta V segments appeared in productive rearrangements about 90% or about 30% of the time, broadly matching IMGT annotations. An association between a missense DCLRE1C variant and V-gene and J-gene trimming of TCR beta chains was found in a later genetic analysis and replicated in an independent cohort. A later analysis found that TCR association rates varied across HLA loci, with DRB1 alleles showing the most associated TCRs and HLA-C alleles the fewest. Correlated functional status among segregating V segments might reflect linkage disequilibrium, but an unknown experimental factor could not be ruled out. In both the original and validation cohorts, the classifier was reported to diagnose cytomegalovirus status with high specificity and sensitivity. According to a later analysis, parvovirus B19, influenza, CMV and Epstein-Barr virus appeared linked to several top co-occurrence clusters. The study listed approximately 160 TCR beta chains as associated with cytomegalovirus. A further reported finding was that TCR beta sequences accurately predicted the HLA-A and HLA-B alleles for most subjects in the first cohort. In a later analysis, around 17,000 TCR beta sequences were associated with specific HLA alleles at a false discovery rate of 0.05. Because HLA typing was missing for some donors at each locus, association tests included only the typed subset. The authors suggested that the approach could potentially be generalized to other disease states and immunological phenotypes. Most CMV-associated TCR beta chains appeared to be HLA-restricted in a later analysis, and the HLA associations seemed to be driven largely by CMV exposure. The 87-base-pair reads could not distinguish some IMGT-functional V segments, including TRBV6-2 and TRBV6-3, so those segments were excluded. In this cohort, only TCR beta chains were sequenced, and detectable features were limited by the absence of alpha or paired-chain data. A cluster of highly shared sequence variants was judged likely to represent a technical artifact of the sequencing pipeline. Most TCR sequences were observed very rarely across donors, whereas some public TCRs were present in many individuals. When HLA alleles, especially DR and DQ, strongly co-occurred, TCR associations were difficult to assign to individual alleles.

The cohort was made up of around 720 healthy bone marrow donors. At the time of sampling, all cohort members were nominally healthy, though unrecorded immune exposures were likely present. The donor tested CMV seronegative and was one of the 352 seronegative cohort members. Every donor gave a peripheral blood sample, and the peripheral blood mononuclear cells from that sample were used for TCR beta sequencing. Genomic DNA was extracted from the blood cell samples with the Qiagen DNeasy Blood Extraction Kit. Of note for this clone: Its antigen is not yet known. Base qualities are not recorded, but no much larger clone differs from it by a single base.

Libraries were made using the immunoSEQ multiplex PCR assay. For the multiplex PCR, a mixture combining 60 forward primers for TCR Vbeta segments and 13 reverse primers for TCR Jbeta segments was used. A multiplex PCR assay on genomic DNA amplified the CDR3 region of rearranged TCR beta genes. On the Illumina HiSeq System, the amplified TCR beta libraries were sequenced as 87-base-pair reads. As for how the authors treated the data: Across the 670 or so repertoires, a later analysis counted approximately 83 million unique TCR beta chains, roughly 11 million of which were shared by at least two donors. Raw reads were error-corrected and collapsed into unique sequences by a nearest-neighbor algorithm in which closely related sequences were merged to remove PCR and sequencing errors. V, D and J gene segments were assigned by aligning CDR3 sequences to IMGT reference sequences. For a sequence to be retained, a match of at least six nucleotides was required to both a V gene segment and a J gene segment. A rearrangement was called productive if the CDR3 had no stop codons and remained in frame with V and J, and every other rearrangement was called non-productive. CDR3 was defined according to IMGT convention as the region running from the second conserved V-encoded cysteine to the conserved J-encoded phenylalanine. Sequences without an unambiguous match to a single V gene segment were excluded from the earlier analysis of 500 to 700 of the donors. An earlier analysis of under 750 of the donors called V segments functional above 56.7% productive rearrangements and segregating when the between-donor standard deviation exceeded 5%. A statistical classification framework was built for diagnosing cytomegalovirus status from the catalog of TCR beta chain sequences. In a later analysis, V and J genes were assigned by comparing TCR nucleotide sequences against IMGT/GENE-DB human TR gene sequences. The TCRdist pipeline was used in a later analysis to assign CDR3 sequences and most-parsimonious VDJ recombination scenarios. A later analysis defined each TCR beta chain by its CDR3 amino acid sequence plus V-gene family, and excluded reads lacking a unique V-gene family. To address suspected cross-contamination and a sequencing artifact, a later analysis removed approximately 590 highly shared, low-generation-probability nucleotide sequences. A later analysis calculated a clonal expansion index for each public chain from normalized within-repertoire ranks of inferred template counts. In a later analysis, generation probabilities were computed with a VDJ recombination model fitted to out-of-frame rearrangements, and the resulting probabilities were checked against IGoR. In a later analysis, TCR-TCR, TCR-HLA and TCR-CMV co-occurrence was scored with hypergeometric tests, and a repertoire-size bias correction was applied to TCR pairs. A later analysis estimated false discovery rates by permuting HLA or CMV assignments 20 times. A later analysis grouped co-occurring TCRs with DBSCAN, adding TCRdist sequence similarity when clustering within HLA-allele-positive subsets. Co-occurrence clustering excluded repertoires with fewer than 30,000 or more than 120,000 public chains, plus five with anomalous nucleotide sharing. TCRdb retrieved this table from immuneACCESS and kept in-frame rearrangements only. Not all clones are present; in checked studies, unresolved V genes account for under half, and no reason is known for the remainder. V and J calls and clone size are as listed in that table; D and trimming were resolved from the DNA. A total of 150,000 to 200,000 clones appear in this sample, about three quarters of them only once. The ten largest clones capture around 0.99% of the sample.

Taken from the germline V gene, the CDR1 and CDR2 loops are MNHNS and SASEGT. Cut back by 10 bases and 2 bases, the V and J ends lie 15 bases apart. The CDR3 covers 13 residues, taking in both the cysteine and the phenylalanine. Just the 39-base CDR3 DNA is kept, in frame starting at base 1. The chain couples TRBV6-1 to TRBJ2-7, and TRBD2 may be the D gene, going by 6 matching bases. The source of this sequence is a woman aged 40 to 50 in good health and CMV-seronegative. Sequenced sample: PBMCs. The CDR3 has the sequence CATVLGGPYEQYF. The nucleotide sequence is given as TGTGCCACCGTACTAGGAGGGCCCTACGAGCAGTACTTC.